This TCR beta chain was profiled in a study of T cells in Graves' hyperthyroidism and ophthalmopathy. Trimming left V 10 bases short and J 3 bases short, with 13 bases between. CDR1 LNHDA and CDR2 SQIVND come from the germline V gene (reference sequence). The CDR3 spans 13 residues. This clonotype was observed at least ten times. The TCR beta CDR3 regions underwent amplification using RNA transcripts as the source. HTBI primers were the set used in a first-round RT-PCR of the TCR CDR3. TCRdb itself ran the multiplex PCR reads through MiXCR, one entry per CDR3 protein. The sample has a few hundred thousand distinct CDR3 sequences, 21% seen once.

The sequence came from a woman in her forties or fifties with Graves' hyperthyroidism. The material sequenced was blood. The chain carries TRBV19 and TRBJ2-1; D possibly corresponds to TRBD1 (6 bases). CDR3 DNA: TGTGCCACCCAACAGGGATTCTACAATGAGCAGTTCTTC. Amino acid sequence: CATQQGFYNEQFF.